The 15 T cell receptor beta chains reported below all come from one sample, sequenced in a study of cytomegalovirus exposure and HLA in healthy donors. The repertoire was sequenced with immunoSEQ multiplex PCR; TCRdb's copy has only in-frame clones and lacks some. The sample carries about 280,000 clones, around 89% recorded once. Specimen: PBMCs. The receptors were sampled from a woman in her late teens or twenties in good health and CMV-seronegative.

V gene TRBV2 combines with J gene TRBJ2-7; the D gene is possibly TRBD1 (5 bases). The CDR3 has 13 amino acids. CDR1 is SNHLY and CDR2 is FYNNEI in the germline V gene. V was clipped by 6 bases and J by 2 bases, with 11 bases between them. CDR3 loop: CASRKKTAYEQYF. CDR3 in DNA: TGTGCCAGCAGAAAAAAGACAGCCTACGAGCAGTACTTC.

The chain links TRBV6-1 to TRBJ2-3; TRBD2 matches at 7 bases. Trimming took 5 bases from V and 3 from J; bases not matched to a gene: 8. Per the germline V gene, CDR1 is MNHNS and CDR2 is SASEGT. The CDR3 is 15 amino acids. The CDR3 region is CASSLSGIGTDTQYF. CDR3 sequence (DNA): TGTGCCAGCAGTCTAAGCGGGATCGGAACAGATACGCAGTATTTT.

The CDR3 loop reads CASSEGTMAYEQYF. CDR3 DNA sequence: TGTGCCAGCAGTGAAGGGACTATGGCCTACGAGCAGTACTTC. The rearrangement links TRBV6-1 to TRBJ2-7; possibly TRBD2 for D (6 bases). Germline assignment: CDR1 MNHNS and CDR2 SASEGT. The CDR3 consists of 14 residues. Trimming removed 1 base at V and 2 bases at J, with 9 bases between.

This clone was detected only a few times. The gene calls are TRBV11-2 and TRBJ2-7, with 9 bases fitting TRBD1. Germline-derived CDR1 and CDR2 are SGHAT and FQNNGV. The trim removed 2 bases at V and 3 bases at J, leaving 5 bases unmatched. The CDR3 has 15 amino acids. The DNA for the CDR3 is TGTGCCAGCAGCTTAACAGGGGGCTCTCACTACGAGCAGTACTTC. Protein: CASSLTGGSHYEQYF.

The gene calls are TRBV28 and TRBJ2-7, with D possibly matching TRBD1 (5 bases). Germline V CDR1 and CDR2: MDHEN, SYDVKM. The CDR3 has 17 residues. V dropped 1 base and J dropped 2 bases, with 18 bases sitting between them. As DNA, the CDR3 is TGTGCCAGCAGTTTATCAGGGTCGGCGATTCGTCCCTACGAGCAGTACTTC. Its protein product is CASSLSGSAIRPYEQYF.

The rearrangement uses TRBV11-2 and TRBJ1-1; possibly TRBD1 for D (5 bases). This CDR3 has 13 residues. Trimming stripped 1 base from V and 11 bases from J, with 14 bases between. Looked up from germline, CDR1 is SGHAT and CDR2 is FQNNGV. CDR3 bases: TGTGCCAGCAGCTTAGTTCAGGGCGTCGGGGCTTTCTTT. Translated: CASSLVQGVGAFF.

V is TRBV7-2 and J is TRBJ2-1, with 9 bases aligning to TRBD2. The germline V gene encodes CDR1 SGHTA and CDR2 FQGNSA. The junction had 7 bases not matched to a gene; V was cut back by 1 base and J by 9 bases. The CDR3 is 15 amino acids. As DNA, the CDR3 is TGTGCCAGCAGCTTAGGGGCGGGAGGGCCTTTTGAGCAGTTCTTC. Its protein product is CASSLGAGGPFEQFF. The variable domain in full, completed from reference TRBV7-2 and TRBJ2-1, reads GAGVSQSPSNKVTEKGKDVELRCDPISGHTALYWYRQSLGQGLEFLIYFQGNSAPDKSGLPSDRFSAERTGGSVSTLTIQRTQQEDSAVYLCASSLGAGGPFEQFFGPGTRLTVL.

The genes are TRBV4-1 and TRBJ2-1; D perhaps matches TRBD2 (6 bases). Per germline, CDR1 MGHRA and CDR2 YSYEKL. This CDR3 contains 13 residues. Trimming cost V 0 bases and J 10 bases, with 10 bases left between them. The CDR3 coding sequence is TGCGCCAGCAGCCAAGATGGGGGGACCGAGCAGTTCTTC. Protein: CASSQDGGTEQFF.

Worth noting for this clone: Germline and junction disagree at one end, which may indicate a read error. The chain is built from TRBV19 and TRBJ2-7; 9 bases match TRBD1. Germline loops: CDR1 LNHDA, CDR2 SQIVND (reference sequence). This CDR3 is 14 amino acids long. CDR3 in DNA: TGTGCCAGTAGTATTCAACAGGGGGCCGATGTTAGCGACTTC. Protein product: CASSIQQGADVSDF. The variable domain in full, with the rest retrieved from reference TRBV19 and TRBJ2-7, is DGGITQSPKYLFRKEGQNVTLSCEQNLNHDAMYWYRQDPGQGLRLIYYSQIVNDFQKGDIAEGYSVSREKKESFPLTVTSAQKNPTAFYLCASSIQQGADVSDFGPGTRLTVT.

The chain recombines TRBV7-3 with TRBJ1-2; 10 nucleotides agree with TRBD1. Germline V gene data show CDR1 as SGHTA and CDR2 as FQGTGA. V lost 5 bases, J lost 6 bases, and 3 bases stayed unmatched. The CDR3 spans 13 residues. The CDR3 spells CASSKGTGDGYTF. For the CDR3, the DNA is TGTGCCAGCAGCAAAGGGACAGGGGATGGCTACACCTTC.

Notes on this clone: The same CDR3 is also encoded by other DNA sequences in this sample. The chain has TRBV5-1 and TRBJ2-1, with 12 bases matching TRBD2. This CDR3 has 15 residues. V gave up 3 bases and J gave up 3 bases; unmatched junction bases: 1. The germline gives CDR1 SGHRS, CDR2 YFSETQ. The CDR3 loop reads CASSSSGRVYNEQFF. The DNA of the CDR3 is TGCGCCAGCAGCTCTAGCGGGAGGGTCTACAATGAGCAGTTCTTC.

The chain has TRBV30 and TRBJ1-3, with TRBD1 as a possible D gene (6 bases). The length of the CDR3 is 17 residues. The germline V and J ends were trimmed by 2 bases and 0 bases, with 17 bases remaining between them. The V gene's germline CDR1 is GTSNPN and CDR2 SVGIG (reference sequence). The CDR3 DNA reads TGTGCCTGGAGTTACCCGGACAGTTTATTCTCTGGAAACACCATATATTTT. Its protein product is CAWSYPDSLFSGNTIYF.

V is TRBV27 and J is TRBJ1-1, with TRBD1 as a possible D gene (5 bases). The CDR3 is 13 residues long. V lost 4 bases and J 6 bases, leaving 12 bases between the germline ends. Germline values: CDR1 MNHEY, CDR2 SMNVEV (reference sequence). CDR3 bases: TGTGCCAGCAGTTCACAGGATATCGCTGAAGCTTTCTTT. As protein: CASSSQDIAEAFF.

The chain combines TRBV4-3 with TRBJ2-2; D is ambiguous. CDR1 and CDR2 (germline): LGHNA, YSLEER. V was trimmed by 1 base and J by 1 base, leaving 10 bases between them. CDR3 length: 16 residues. The CDR3 spells CASSQGHKKNTGELFF. The CDR3 region has the DNA TGCGCCAGCAGCCAAGGTCACAAAAAGAACACCGGGGAGCTGTTTTTT.

The chain is built from TRBV5-1 and TRBJ2-2; 8 positions match TRBD1. Germline CDR1 SGHRS, CDR2 YFSETQ. Unmatched junction bases numbered 7, after V lost 5 bases and J lost 4 bases. There are 15 residues in the CDR3. DNA of the CDR3: TGCGCCAGCAGTCACCCGGGACAGGCCACCGGGGAGCTGTTTTTT. It yields the protein CASSHPGQATGELFF.